A single sample gave rise to the 21 T cell receptor beta chains below, sequenced in a study of T cell repertoires in cytomegalovirus infection. TCRdb ran MiXCR on the reads and lists one entry per CDR3 protein. The table lists approximately 500,000 distinct CDR3 sequences, 15% to 20% of them singletons. Sequenced: CD8+ T cells from PBMCs. These receptors all stem from a human donor in good health (CMV status not recorded). Some clones in this sample may be carry-over from other donors' samples.

The chain employs TRBV2 and TRBJ1-3, with D possibly TRBD1 on 5 matching bases. V shed 4 bases and J shed 0 bases, with 16 bases lying between them. This CDR3 comprises 17 residues. CDR1 and CDR2 from the germline V gene are SNHLY and FYNNEI. CDR3 region: CASSVVQARNSGNTIYF. CDR3 sequence (DNA): TGTGCCAGCAGTGTGGTACAGGCACGAAACTCTGGAAACACCATATATTTT.

This clonotype was counted ten times or more. This sequence joins TRBV11-2 and TRBJ2-7, with 7 nucleotides matching TRBD1. Losses at the gene ends were 3 bases for V and 3 bases for J; bases not matched to a gene: 8. The CDR3 loop spans 15 amino acids. Germline V gene lookup returns CDR1 SGHAT and CDR2 FQNNGV. This CDR3 reads CASSLREQGSYEQYF. In DNA form, the CDR3 reads TGTGCCAGCAGCTTGAGAGAACAGGGGAGCTACGAGCAGTACTTC.

This chain uses TRBV6-1 with TRBJ2-7, with a weak D call TRBD1 (6 bases). Germline V gene lookup returns CDR1 MNHNS and CDR2 SASEGT. The CDR3 loop spans 14 amino acids. V lost 3 bases and J lost 1, with 10 bases in between. The CDR3 sequence: CASSDTGNSYEQYF. DNA of the CDR3: TGTGCCAGCAGTGATACAGGGAATTCCTACGAGCAGTACTTC.

This clonotype has only a few counts. The CDR3 region is CASNGLNSGQYF. The CDR3 nucleotides are TGTGCCAGCAATGGACTAAATTCAGGGCAGTACTTC. The chain couples TRBV28 to TRBJ2-7, with a possible D match to TRBD2 (6 bases). Deletions cut 7 bases from V and 9 bases from J, with 16 bases between. The CDR3 totals 12 residues. From germline, CDR1 is MDHEN and CDR2 SYDVKM.

This clonotype was counted only a few times. The genes are TRBV27 and TRBJ2-1, with TRBD1 as a possible D gene (5 bases). V shed 3 bases and J shed 6 bases, with 21 bases lying between them. Germline V gives CDR1 MNHEY, CDR2 SMNVEV (reference sequence). The CDR3 is 17 residues long. The CDR3 DNA reads TGTGCCAGCAGTTTGAAAGTCAGGGAAGTAATAGGCAATGAGCAGTTCTTC. Its translation is CASSLKVREVIGNEQFF.

This clonotype was recorded at least ten times. The gene calls are TRBV10-3 and TRBJ1-3; a weak D match, TRBD1 (6 bases). V dropped 9 bases and J dropped 0 bases, with 12 bases sitting between them. This CDR3 spans 14 amino acids. Germline V lookup: CDR1 ENHRY, CDR2 SYGVKD. The CDR3 protein is CAMGAGVSGNTIYF. The DNA of the CDR3 is TGTGCCATGGGGGCAGGGGTCTCTGGAAACACCATATATTTT.

This chain joins TRBV5-5 and TRBJ2-1, with 8 bases identical to TRBD2. Germline CDR1 SGHKS, CDR2 YYEKEE (reference sequence). The CDR3 is 15 residues long. V lost 1 base and J lost 6; bases outside the gene matches: 6. CDR3 coding DNA: TGTGCCAGCAGCTTGAATTTAGCGGGAACCAATGAGCAGTTCTTC. The encoded protein is CASSLNLAGTNEQFF.

This clonotype was counted ten times or more. This chain joins TRBV6-5 and TRBJ2-7; D ambiguous. In germline, CDR1 is MNHEY, CDR2 SVGAGI. Trimming removed 0 bases at V and 0 bases at J, with 6 bases between. This CDR3 region has 14 residues. In DNA, the CDR3 is TGTGCCAGCAGTTACTCGTTCGGCTCCTACGAGCAGTACTTC. The encoded protein is CASSYSFGSYEQYF.

This clonotype was seen a handful of times. V usage is TRBV20-1 and J usage is TRBJ1-1, with a possible D match to TRBD1 (5 bases). The germline gives CDR1 DFQATT, CDR2 SNEGSKA (reference sequence). V lost 5 bases and J lost 1, with 17 bases in between. The CDR3 length is 15 residues. The CDR3 DNA sequence: TGCAGTGCTCACTCGACTCTCGGGGGGAACACTGAAGCTTTCTTT. This gives the protein CSAHSTLGGNTEAFF.

Ten or more counts support this clonotype. V usage is TRBV7-6 and J usage is TRBJ2-2, with D uncertain. This CDR3 spans 11 amino acids. Per the germline V gene, CDR1 is SGHVS and CDR2 is FNYEAQ. V lost 2 bases and J 8 bases, leaving 3 bases between the germline ends. CDR3 nucleotides: TGTGCCAGCAGCTTAAAGGGGGAGCTGTTTTTT. It is translated as CASSLKGELFF.

This chain connects TRBV27 to TRBJ1-4; 8 positions agree with TRBD1. The CDR3 loop spans 14 amino acids. Trimming removed 4 bases from V and 6 bases from J; junction bases left unmatched: 4. CDR1 and CDR2 from the germline V gene are MNHEY and SMNVEV (reference sequence). This CDR3 is CASSYRGWDEKLFF. The CDR3 nucleotides are TGTGCCAGCAGTTACAGGGGGTGGGATGAAAAACTGTTTTTT.

This clonotype turned up a few times. The chain recombines TRBV4-2 with TRBJ1-1; D is undetermined. Germline V gene sequence: CDR1 LGHNA, CDR2 YNFKEQ. V lost 0 bases to trimming and J lost 3 bases, with 8 bases between them. The CDR3 spans 14 residues. CDR3 loop: CASSQDLLDTEAFF. CDR3 coding DNA: TGTGCCAGCAGCCAAGATTTATTGGACACTGAAGCTTTCTTT.

This clonotype was seen repeatedly, ten times or more. This sequence joins TRBV7-9 and TRBJ2-7, with no clear D. This CDR3 has 16 amino acids. The V end was cut by 1 base, the J end by 2 bases, with 15 bases between. Germline assignment: CDR1 SEHNR and CDR2 FQNEAQ (reference sequence). The CDR3 spells CASSLVGIGRTYEQYF. The CDR3 DNA reads as TGTGCCAGCAGCTTAGTGGGGATTGGACGGACCTACGAGCAGTACTTC.

This clonotype was observed at least ten times. V gene TRBV15 combines with J gene TRBJ1-4; no reliable D call. V was clipped by 1 base and J by 10 bases, with 10 bases between them. The germline V gene encodes CDR1 LNHNV and CDR2 YYDKDF (reference sequence). This CDR3 has 13 amino acids. The CDR3 loop is CATSRVIPGKLFF. The DNA of the CDR3 is TGTGCCACCAGCAGAGTAATCCCCGGAAAACTGTTTTTT.

This rearrangement joins TRBV28 to TRBJ2-1; perhaps TRBD2 as D (6 bases). In germline, CDR1 is MDHEN, CDR2 SYDVKM. The ends were cut back, 2 bases at V and 3 bases at J, with 17 bases in the middle. This CDR3 has 17 amino acids. CDR3 nucleotides: TGTGCCAGCAGTTTAATAGGGACGGAGGGCAGCTACAATGAGCAGTTCTTC. This translates into CASSLIGTEGSYNEQFF.

This clonotype was counted between two and nine times. The V and J genes are TRBV6-5 and TRBJ1-1, with D unclear. Trimming took 7 bases from V and 9 from J, leaving 18 bases between them. Germline V CDR1 and CDR2: MNHEY, SVGAGI. The CDR3 sequence is 13 residues long. The CDR3 nucleotides are TGTGCCAGCATCTCCGGGAACGAGGGTAAAGCTTTCTTT. It is translated as CASISGNEGKAFF.

The table lists this clonotype with many counts. This chain uses TRBV7-3 with TRBJ2-5, with 7 bases matching TRBD1. Germline trimming cut 5 bases from V and 5 bases from J; bases unmatched to any gene: 11. The CDR3 covers 15 residues. Germline V gene lookup returns CDR1 SGHTA and CDR2 FQGTGA. As DNA, the CDR3 is TGTGCCAGCAGCATTTCGACAGGGTGGGAGGAGACCCAGTACTTC. This encodes CASSISTGWEETQYF.

The chain combines TRBV12-3 or TRBV12-4 with TRBJ2-2; 11 positions match TRBD2. The CDR3 consists of 18 residues. J gave up 4 bases and V 3 bases, and 10 bases lay outside the gene matches. The CDR3 spells CASSFGMLAGGFTGELFF. In DNA, the CDR3 is TGTGCCAGCAGTTTTGGGATGCTAGCGGGGGGCTTCACCGGGGAGCTGTTTTTT.

This clonotype turned up a few times. CDR3 in amino acids: CASSPPPQWGNTIYF. DNA of the CDR3: TGTGCCAGCAGTCCCCCCCCCCAGTGGGGAAACACCATATATTTT. V is TRBV28 and J is TRBJ1-3, with no clear D. The germline V gene encodes CDR1 MDHEN and CDR2 SYDVKM. The V gene lost 5 bases and the J gene lost 4 bases, with 15 bases spanning the gap. CDR3 length: 15 residues. Looking up the rest from reference TRBV28 and TRBJ1-3 gives the full variable domain: DVKVTQSSRYLVKRTGEKVFLECVQDMDHENMFWYRQDPGLGLRLIYFSYDVKMKEKGDIPEGYSVSREKKERFSLILESASTNQTSMYLCASSPPPQWGNTIYFGEGSWLTVV.

The chain carries TRBV27 and TRBJ1-3; D remains unclear. The CDR3 has 13 amino acids. CDR1 and CDR2 from the germline V gene are MNHEY and SMNVEV (reference sequence). The ends were cut back, 5 bases at V and 3 bases at J, with 8 bases in the middle. Written as DNA, the CDR3 is TGTGCCAGCAGTCCCCAGCTTGGAAACACCATATATTTT. The encoded protein is CASSPQLGNTIYF.

This clonotype appeared many times. CDR3 residues: CASSSTSSSYNEQFF. Written as DNA, the CDR3 is TGTGCCAGCAGCTCCACCTCTAGCTCCTACAATGAGCAGTTCTTC. The genes are TRBV7-3 and TRBJ2-1; D gene ambiguous. The germline V gene encodes CDR1 SGHTA and CDR2 FQGTGA. Trimming removed 4 bases at V and 0 bases at J, with 10 bases between. The CDR3 spans 15 residues. Full variable domain (missing parts from reference TRBV7-3 and TRBJ2-1): GAGVSQTPSNKVTEKGKYVELRCDPISGHTALYWYRQSLGQGPEFLIYFQGTGAADDSGLPNDRFFAVRPEGSVSTLKIQRTERGDSAVYLCASSSTSSSYNEQFFGPGTRLTVL.